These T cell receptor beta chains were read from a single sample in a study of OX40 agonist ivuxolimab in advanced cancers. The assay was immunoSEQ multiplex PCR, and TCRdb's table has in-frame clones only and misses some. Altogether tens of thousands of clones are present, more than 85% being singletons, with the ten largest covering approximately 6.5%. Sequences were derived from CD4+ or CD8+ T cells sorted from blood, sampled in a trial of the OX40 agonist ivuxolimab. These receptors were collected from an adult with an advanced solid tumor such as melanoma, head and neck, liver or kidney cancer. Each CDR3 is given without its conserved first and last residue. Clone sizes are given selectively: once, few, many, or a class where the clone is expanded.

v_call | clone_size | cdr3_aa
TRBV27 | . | ASSSQGAQGPHEQY
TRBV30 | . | AWSGRPSGTSGKGETQY
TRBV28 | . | ASSSGHNYGYT
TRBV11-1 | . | ASSYRRTSGSTTDTQY
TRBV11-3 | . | ASSLRLAGGGSAGELF
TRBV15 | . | ATSVEPTYEQY
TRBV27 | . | ASSSDRGLTEAF
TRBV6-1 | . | ASNWRRNQPQH
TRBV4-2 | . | ASSPGNNRDRGTYEQY
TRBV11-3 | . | ASSLEGGAGETQY
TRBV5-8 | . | ASSLAGPF
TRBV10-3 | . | AISNPQGSTGELF
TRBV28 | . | ASSNLDRATNEKLF
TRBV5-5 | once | ASIAVAGMNTGELF
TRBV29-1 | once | SGPSGSSGNEQF
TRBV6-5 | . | ASKSGEGGTEAF
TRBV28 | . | ASSLGSGRFSYEQY
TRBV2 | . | ASSRSTGYPEAF
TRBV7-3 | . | ASSLILGGEQF
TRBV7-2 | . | ASSLVRRETQY
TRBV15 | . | ATSRQARGEQY
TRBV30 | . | AWSVGTAQYNSPLH
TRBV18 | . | ASSPLISADTQY
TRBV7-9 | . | ASSTHLLAGTTDTQY
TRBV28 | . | ASILAQGPSYEQY
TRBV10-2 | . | ASNGGGGELF
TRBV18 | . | ASSPLGSDIQY
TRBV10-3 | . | AISESRRSYNEQF